This T cell receptor (beta chain) was obtained from a study of cytomegalovirus exposure and HLA in healthy donors. Only a few counts were recorded for this clone. What it binds is not known. General study findings and limits: Reports showed the classifier diagnosing cytomegalovirus status with high specificity and sensitivity.

Trimming cost V 6 bases and J 1 base, with 12 bases left between them. From germline, CDR1 is PRHDT and CDR2 FYEKMQ (reference sequence). The CDR3 spans 14 residues. This PCR relied on a set of 60 Vbeta primers and 13 Jbeta primers. Produced via immunoSEQ multiplex PCR; TCRdb's table is partial and in-frame only. The profile shows 150,000 or so clones, roughly 80% of them singletons. Source material: PBMCs. This TCR was sampled from a male donor in good health and CMV-seronegative. V gene TRBV13 combines with J gene TRBJ1-1; TRBD1 is a possible D gene (5 bases). As DNA, the CDR3 is TGTGCCAGCAGATACTACGGGGGGAACACTGAAGCTTTCTTT. This sequence encodes CASRYYGGNTEAFF.